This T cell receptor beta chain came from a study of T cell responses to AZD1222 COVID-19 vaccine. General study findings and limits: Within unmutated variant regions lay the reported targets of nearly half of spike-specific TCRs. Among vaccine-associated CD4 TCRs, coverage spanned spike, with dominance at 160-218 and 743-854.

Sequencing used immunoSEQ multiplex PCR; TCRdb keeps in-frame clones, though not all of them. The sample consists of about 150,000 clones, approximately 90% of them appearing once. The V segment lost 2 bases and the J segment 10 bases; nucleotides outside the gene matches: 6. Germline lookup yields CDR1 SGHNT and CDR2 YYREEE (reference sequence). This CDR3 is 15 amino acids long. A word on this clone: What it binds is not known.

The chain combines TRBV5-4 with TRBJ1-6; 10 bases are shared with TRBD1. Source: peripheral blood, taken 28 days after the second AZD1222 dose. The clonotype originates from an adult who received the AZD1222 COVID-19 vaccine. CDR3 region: CASSLTGTGESPLHF. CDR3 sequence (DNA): TGTGCCAGCAGCTTAACCGGGACAGGGGAATCACCCCTCCACTTT.